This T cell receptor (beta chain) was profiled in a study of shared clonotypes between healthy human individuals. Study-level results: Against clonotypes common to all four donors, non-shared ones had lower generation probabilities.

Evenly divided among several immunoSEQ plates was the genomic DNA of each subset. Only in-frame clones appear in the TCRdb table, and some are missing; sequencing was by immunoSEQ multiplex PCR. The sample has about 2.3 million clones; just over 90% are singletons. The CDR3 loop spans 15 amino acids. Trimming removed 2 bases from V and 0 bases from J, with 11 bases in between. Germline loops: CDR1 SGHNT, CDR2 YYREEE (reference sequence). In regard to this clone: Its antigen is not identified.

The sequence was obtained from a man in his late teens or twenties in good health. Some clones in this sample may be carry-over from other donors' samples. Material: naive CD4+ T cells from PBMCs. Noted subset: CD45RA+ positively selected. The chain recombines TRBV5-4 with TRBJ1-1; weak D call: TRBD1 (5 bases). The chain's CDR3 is CASSLQAQLNTEAFF. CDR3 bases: TGTGCCAGCAGCTTACAGGCCCAATTGAACACTGAAGCTTTCTTT.